The 16 T cell receptor beta chains given below trace back to one sample, sequenced in a study of blood T cell repertoires in COVID-19. Sequenced by immunoSEQ multiplex PCR; TCRdb stores in-frame clones only, minus some. The sample comprises 100,000 or so clones, just under 95% of which are singletons, and 5% to 7% rests with the top ten. Sequencing used peripheral blood. These receptor sequences come from a man between 65 and 85 years old with acute or convalescent COVID-19.

The J gene is TRBJ1-3, the V gene TRBV6-1, with 8 bases that match TRBD1. Germline loops: CDR1 MNHNS, CDR2 SASEGT. The CDR3 length is 18 residues. V shed 4 bases, J shed 1 base, and the junction held 12 bases outside the gene matches. CDR3 in amino acids: CASSASYGTGTSGNTIYF. In DNA form, the CDR3 reads TGTGCCAGCAGTGCGTCCTACGGGACAGGAACATCTGGAAACACCATATATTTT.

V and J are TRBV7-2 and TRBJ2-7; 9 bases agree with TRBD2. The CDR3 is made up of 16 amino acids. Per the germline V gene, CDR1 is SGHTA and CDR2 is FQGNSA. V trimming: 1 base; J trimming: 7 bases; junction bases outside the gene matches: 11. CDR3 region: CASSLVRAGGSIEQYF. DNA for the CDR3: TGTGCCAGCAGCTTAGTGCGCGCGGGAGGGTCTATAGAGCAGTACTTC.

The rearrangement links TRBV5-5 to TRBJ1-3, with TRBD1 matching 9 bases. Germline V gene data show CDR1 as SGHKS and CDR2 as YYEKEE (reference sequence). This CDR3 is 18 amino acids long. With 3 bases clipped from V and 0 bases from J, the junction kept 10 bases outside the gene matches. For the CDR3, the DNA is TGTGCCAGCAGCTACCAGCCTTGGACAGGGGCCTCTGGAAACACCATATATTTT. Its translation: CASSYQPWTGASGNTIYF.

The chain carries TRBV3-1 (or the pseudogene TRBV3-2) and TRBJ1-4; D is perhaps TRBD1 (5 bases). The V and J ends lost 2 bases and 8 bases respectively, with 15 bases between them. CDR1 LGHDT and CDR2 YNNKEL come from the germline V gene (reference sequence). The CDR3 totals 15 residues. DNA of the CDR3: TGTGCCAGCAGCCAAAGACAGTATTTGGGGGAAAAACTGTTTTTT. This sequence encodes CASSQRQYLGEKLFF.

The chain uses TRBV5-5 and TRBJ1-2, with 11 bases fitting TRBD1. V shed 4 bases, J shed 4 bases, and the junction held 6 bases outside the gene matches. This CDR3 has 15 residues. Germline loops: CDR1 SGHKS, CDR2 YYEKEE (reference sequence). For the CDR3, the DNA is TGTGCCAGCAGCCCCCCCGGGACAGGGGGCTATGGCTACACCTTC. It specifies CASSPPGTGGYGYTF.

In its sample, this clone was seen many times. The chain is built from TRBV28 and TRBJ1-6; tentative D call: TRBD1 (5 bases). Trimming took 7 bases from V and 10 from J, leaving 20 bases between them. CDR3 length equals 15 residues. The germline CDR1 and CDR2 sequences are MDHEN and SYDVKM. The CDR3 loop is CASIISGRRGSPLHF. DNA of the CDR3: TGTGCCAGCATTATATCGGGGCGGAGGGGATCACCCCTCCACTTT.

This clone was counted a few times. The chain uses TRBV6-4 and TRBJ2-5, with D possibly TRBD2 on 5 matching bases. Between the trimmed V and J ends, which lost 3 bases and 7 bases, there was a span of 12 bases. The germline gives CDR1 MRHNA, CDR2 SNTAGT. The CDR3 has 13 residues. This CDR3 is CASSETSDGTQYF. In nucleotides, the CDR3 is TGTGCCAGCAGTGAAACTAGTGACGGGACCCAGTACTTC.

This sequence joins TRBV4-2 and TRBJ2-3; TRBD2 aligns across 9 bases. The CDR3 consists of 15 residues. Trimming removed 1 base from V and 5 bases from J; junction bases left unmatched: 4. Germline CDR1 LGHNA, CDR2 YNFKEQ. CDR3 DNA sequence: TGTGCCAGCAGCCAAGCGGCGGGGGGGCAAGATACGCAGTATTTT. Translated: CASSQAAGGQDTQYF.

This chain connects TRBV28 to TRBJ2-1, with 11 nucleotides matching TRBD2. V lost 2 bases, J lost 4 bases, and 4 bases stayed unmatched. The CDR3 has 16 amino acids. CDR1 and CDR2 from the germline V gene are MDHEN and SYDVKM. The CDR3 loop reads CASSLGRTSGYNEQFF. Here the CDR3 DNA reads TGTGCCAGCAGTTTAGGGAGGACTAGCGGGTACAATGAGCAGTTCTTC.

V and J are TRBV18 and TRBJ2-7, with TRBD1 as a possible D gene (5 bases). The CDR3 is 13 amino acids. Germline CDR1 is KGHSH and CDR2 is LQKENI. V lost 6 bases to trimming and J lost 3 bases, with 12 bases between them. Here the CDR3 reads CASSIGQVYEQYF. CDR3 in DNA: TGTGCCAGCTCCATAGGACAAGTCTACGAGCAGTACTTC.

The gene calls are TRBV6-5 and TRBJ1-3, with D possibly being TRBD1 (6 bases). The germline V gene encodes CDR1 MNHEY and CDR2 SVGAGI. With 6 bases removed from V and 4 bases from J, the gap between germline ends came to 10 bases. The CDR3 covers 13 residues. CDR3 region: CASRAGTGNTIYF. The CDR3 DNA is TGTGCCAGCAGGGCTGGGACAGGAAACACCATATATTTT.

J is TRBJ2-2 and V is TRBV18; D gene unclear. Between the trimmed V and J ends, which lost 0 bases and 4 bases, there was a span of 12 bases. CDR3 size: 16 residues. From germline, CDR1 is KGHSH and CDR2 LQKENI. CDR3 protein: CASSPPVSSSTGELFF. CDR3 nucleotide sequence: TGTGCCAGCTCACCACCGGTGAGCTCTAGCACCGGGGAGCTGTTTTTT.

This sequence joins TRBV18 and TRBJ1-1, with a tentative D call TRBD1 (5 bases). The CDR3 runs 15 residues. Germline V gives CDR1 KGHSH, CDR2 LQKENI. V was cut by 3 bases and J by 4 bases, with 15 bases left in between. The CDR3 bases are TGTGCCAGCTCACCGGGGCCTATGGTTGGCACTGAAGCTTTCTTT. This translates into CASSPGPMVGTEAFF.

V gene TRBV5-1 combines with J gene TRBJ2-3; maybe TRBD1 (5 bases). Trimming left V 7 bases short and J 5 bases short, with 8 bases between. Germline V gene lookup returns CDR1 SGHRS and CDR2 YFSETQ. This CDR3 has 11 amino acids. The CDR3 loop is CASGAVDTQYF. The CDR3 region has the DNA TGCGCCAGCGGGGCGGTAGATACGCAGTATTTT.

The V and J genes are TRBV5-4 and TRBJ2-3; TRBD2 matches 12 bases. Germline V gene data show CDR1 as SGHNT and CDR2 as YYREEE (reference sequence). This CDR3 is built from 16 residues. V lost 4 bases, J lost 2 bases, and 5 bases stayed unmatched. The CDR3 bases are TGTGCCAGCAGCCTACTAGCGGGGGGAAACACAGATACGCAGTATTTT. As protein: CASSLLAGGNTDTQYF.

The CDR3 loop reads CASSQDTGTPIYF. The DNA of the CDR3 is TGCGCCAGCAGCCAAGATACCGGGACACCTATATATTTT. The V and J genes are TRBV4-1 and TRBJ1-3; D is possibly TRBD1 (6 bases). This CDR3 has 13 residues. Germline CDR1 reads MGHRA; CDR2 reads YSYEKL. Trimming took 0 bases from V and 13 from J, leaving 13 bases between them.